The source of this T cell receptor beta chain is a study of blood T cell repertoires in COVID-19. Cohort assignment relied on participant-reported clinical history. Between the trimmed V and J ends, which lost 5 bases and 4 bases, there was a span of 13 bases. The CDR3 length is 14 residues. From germline, CDR1 is MNHEY and CDR2 SMNVEV (reference sequence). Sequencing was performed with immunoSEQ multiplex PCR; in TCRdb, only in-frame clones are kept and a portion is missing. Among more than 250,000 clones, around 90% were seen once, and the ten largest hold about 5.7%. V is TRBV27 and J is TRBJ2-3; no clear D gene. The sequence was collected from a woman between 40 and 55 years old who had recovered from COVID-19. Sequenced material: PBMCs or T cells enriched from blood (not recorded which). The CDR3 region is CASSPTQFPDTQYF. The CDR3 coding sequence is TGTGCCAGCAGTCCCACCCAGTTTCCAGATACGCAGTATTTT.